This T cell receptor (beta chain) derives from a study of CD8 T cells in Susac syndrome (dated by TCRdb to about 2019). As for the study more broadly: Among the Susac syndrome patients who were sequenced, clinically active disease was present in about six and clinical remission was observed in 8 or 9. At the time of blood withdrawal, Susac syndrome patients were either therapy-naive, taking corticosteroids (with some also receiving IVIg), or on IVIg alone. The study used repertoire sequencing to test whether antigen drove CD8+ T cell activation and differentiation in Susac syndrome. Clonality of the CD8+ T cell repertoire was compared between roughly twelve healthy donors, about 14 Susac syndrome patients and under 16 multiple sclerosis patients.

Comment on this clonotype: Its antigen is not yet known. No much larger clone is present one base from it, and per-base qualities are unavailable.

Here V drops 3 bases and J drops 3 bases, and the junction holds 9 bases not matched to any gene. Taken from cysteine to phenylalanine, the CDR3 has 15 residues. Of the read, only the CDR3 DNA is kept; its 45 bases are in frame from base 1. The germline V gene encodes CDR1 DFQATT and CDR2 SNEGSKA (reference sequence). Peripheral blood CD8+ and CD4+ T cells from healthy donors, Susac syndrome patients and multiple sclerosis patients were profiled using high-throughput TCR beta sequencing. Susac syndrome patients met recently defined diagnostic criteria for definite or probable disease. CD8+ TEMRA cells were enriched by FACS, while bulk CD8+ and CD4+ T cells were purified by magnetic negative isolation. Blood was collected in EDTA tubes and processed within 24 hours, with PBMCs isolated through density gradient centrifugation. PBMCs destined for TCR sequencing were cryopreserved in liquid nitrogen and later thawed in a 37 °C water bath. Purity of sorted or isolated CD4+, CD8+ and CD8+ TEMRA cells was at least 90%.

RNA was extracted using the RNeasy kit, and roughly 0.5 to 1 microgram was reverse transcribed with random hexamers. TCR beta CDR3 regions were amplified with the immunoSEQ multiplex PCR assay covering 54 Vbeta and 13 Jbeta segments. PCR amplification bias was corrected using a synthetic template baseline for primer optimization and computational correction. Under the source paper's analysis protocol: Reads were annotated to V, D and J genes according to IMGT and were analyzed with immunoSEQ Analyzer, with only productive sequences retained. Clonality was calculated as one minus the Shannon entropy normalized by log2 of the number of productive unique sequences. For each patient and control, public and private clones were evaluated among the 100 most prevalent clones. Clones were defined as Susac-specific if absent from the healthy and MS cohorts, from 900 to 1,300 published viral clones and from other ImmuneACCESS disease sequences. The public reads were reprocessed in TCRdb via fastp at Q25 and MiXCR, keeping in-frame beta chains. Each CDR3 protein gets just one entry, which takes the most common genes and DNA from the rows behind it. TCRdb's processing, not the authors' own work, is the source of the V and J calls. Here the sample has about 120,000 distinct CDR3 sequences; around 94% occur a single time. The ten largest clones represent 0.21% of the sample.

The study at large found these results: Clonal expansion was seen in Susac syndrome CD8+ repertoires, peaking in CD8+ TEMRA cells and being greater in clinically active patients than in remitting ones. The number of individuals in the TCR sequencing and HLA analysis was acknowledged as relatively small. Roughly 15 and five Susac-specific public clones were found in the total CD8+ and CD8+ TEMRA repertoires, respectively.

This TCR came from a human donor with Susac syndrome. The receptor chain draws on TRBV20-1 and TRBJ1-2; 8 bases in between match TRBD1. Sequencing used CD8+ T cells from PBMCs. The encoded CDR3 is CSASYTGQEYYGYTF. In nucleotide form, the sequence is TGCAGTGCTAGCTACACGGGACAGGAGTACTATGGCTACACCTTC.